The 8 T cell receptor beta chains reported below all come from one sample, sequenced in a study of blood T cell repertoires in COVID-19. Using immunoSEQ multiplex PCR, the repertoire was profiled, and TCRdb retains in-frame clones only, with some absent. The table shows approximately 280,000 clones, with around nine tenths occurring only once. Sequencing was performed on peripheral blood. Receptors originate from a woman aged 60-70 years with acute or convalescent COVID-19.

The J gene is TRBJ1-4, the V gene TRBV19; D gene ambiguous. The V gene's germline CDR1 is LNHDA and CDR2 SQIVND (reference sequence). V dropped 5 bases and J dropped 0 bases, with 7 bases sitting between them. CDR3 length: 14 residues. CDR3 sequence: CASSAIATNEKLFF. The CDR3 nucleotides are TGTGCCAGTAGTGCGATTGCAACTAATGAAAAACTGTTTTTT. The entire variable domain, with the rest obtained from reference TRBV19 and TRBJ1-4, is as follows: DGGITQSPKYLFRKEGQNVTLSCEQNLNHDAMYWYRQDPGQGLRLIYYSQIVNDFQKGDIAEGYSVSREKKESFPLTVTSAQKNPTAFYLCASSAIATNEKLFFGSGTQLSVL.

V and J are TRBV28 and TRBJ1-2, with D unresolved. The length of the CDR3 is 12 residues. Germline-derived CDR1 and CDR2 are MDHEN and SYDVKM. V lost 6 bases and J lost 1, with 6 bases in between. The CDR3 nucleotides are TGTGCCAGCAGCCCAGATAACTATGGCTACACCTTC. As protein: CASSPDNYGYTF.

V gene TRBV28 combines with J gene TRBJ2-7, with 9 bases lining up with TRBD2. The CDR3 is made up of 15 amino acids. The germline V gene encodes CDR1 MDHEN and CDR2 SYDVKM. With 1 base clipped from V and 6 bases from J, the junction kept 7 bases outside the gene matches. The CDR3 loop reads CASSLLRLAGREQYF. In DNA form, the CDR3 reads TGTGCCAGCAGTTTATTGCGCCTAGCGGGACGCGAGCAGTACTTC.

The chain links TRBV5-6 to TRBJ2-7; possible D gene TRBD1, 6 bases. The CDR3 runs to 14 residues. Germline CDR1 SGHDT, CDR2 YYEEEE. V was shortened by 0 bases and J by 5 bases, with 12 bases between the two germline ends. This CDR3 reads CASSLEGRGNEQYF. CDR3 sequence (DNA): TGTGCCAGCAGCTTGGAGGGCAGGGGCAACGAGCAGTACTTC.

The V call is TRBV4-3, the J call TRBJ2-3, with a weak D call TRBD2 (7 bases). Germline lookup yields CDR1 LGHNA and CDR2 YSLEER. The ends were cut back, 1 base at V and 7 bases at J, with 18 bases in the middle. The CDR3 length is 16 residues. CDR3 coding DNA: TGCGCCAGCAGCCAAGCGGGGAAGGGGGAGGGTCATACGCAGTATTTT. This translates into CASSQAGKGEGHTQYF.

The chain uses TRBV28 and TRBJ2-7, with 9 positions matching TRBD2. The junction had 4 bases not matched to a gene; V was cut back by 7 bases and J by 0 bases. This CDR3 has 14 amino acids. The V gene's germline CDR1 is MDHEN and CDR2 SYDVKM. In nucleotides, the CDR3 is TGTGCCAGCATCAGCGGGGGGACCTCCTACGAGCAGTACTTC. Its translation: CASISGGTSYEQYF.

The chain links TRBV24-1 to TRBJ2-7; 11 bases line up with TRBD2. V gave up 7 bases and J gave up 2 bases; unmatched junction bases: 6. The CDR3 has 15 residues. Germline V gives CDR1 KGHDR, CDR2 SFDVKD. CDR3 coding DNA: TGTGCCACCAGCCCCGGGACTAGCGGCCCCTACGAGCAGTACTTC. It translates to CATSPGTSGPYEQYF.

The rearrangement links TRBV10-3 to TRBJ1-2; 11 nucleotides align to TRBD1. J gave up 8 bases and V 6 bases, and 8 bases lay outside the gene matches. The germline V gene encodes CDR1 ENHRY and CDR2 SYGVKD. The CDR3 covers 14 residues. CDR3 coding DNA: TGTGCCATCAGGGGGACAGGGGGAGCGGGAGGCTACACCTTC. Protein sequence: CAIRGTGGAGGYTF.